Listed below are T cell receptor beta chains from one sample, sequenced in a study of identical twins' blood T cells. TCRdb itself ran the 5' RACE reads through MiXCR, one entry per CDR3 protein. The sample lists around 380,000 distinct CDR3 sequences, about 28% occurring once. Sample: PBMCs. These receptors originate from a woman between 18 and 50 years old in good health. Both conserved end residues are part of each CDR3. D genes are given only for firm matches. Expanded clones get a size class; other rows say once, few or many, or leave the size out.

cdr3_aa,cdr3_nt,j_call,clone_size,d_call,v_call
CASLKDGGSLYEQYF,TGTGCCAGCCTCAAGGACGGCGGGAGTCTCTACGAGCAGTACTTC,TRBJ2-7,few,TRBD2,TRBV12-3/TRBV12-4
CASSLIRGTGELFF,TGTGCCAGCAGCCTTATCCGGGGCACCGGGGAGCTGTTTTTT,TRBJ2-2,NA,NA,TRBV11-2
CASSPLAVINEKLFF,TGTGCCAGCAGCCCCCTGGCAGTGATTAATGAAAAACTGTTTTTT,TRBJ1-4,few,NA,TRBV25-1
CSVDRAMNTEAFF,TGCAGCGTGGACAGGGCCATGAACACTGAAGCTTTCTTT,TRBJ1-1,many,TRBD1,TRBV29-1
CASSWGTGTFF,NA,TRBJ1-1,NA,NA,TRBV27
CASSLKLAGVIPSYEQYF,TGTGCCAGCAGTTTGAAACTAGCGGGAGTGATTCCCTCCTACGAGCAGTACTTC,TRBJ2-7,few,TRBD2,TRBV6-2/TRBV6-3
CSAPNRGEQFF,TGCAGTGCGCCAAATCGGGGGGAGCAGTTCTTC,TRBJ2-1,many,NA,TRBV20-1
CASSQARSQQGLDSPLHF,TGTGCCAGCAGCCAAGCTAGATCCCAGCAGGGATTGGATTCACCCCTCCACTTT,TRBJ1-6,NA,NA,TRBV14
CAWSIGTGLYQPQHF,TGTGCCTGGAGTATCGGGACAGGGCTTTATCAGCCCCAGCATTTT,TRBJ1-5,NA,TRBD1,TRBV30
CASSPTGTGWRNTIYF,TGTGCCAGCAGTCCGACCGGGACAGGGTGGAGAAACACCATATATTTT,TRBJ1-3,NA,TRBD1,TRBV28
CDLDSGNGWSYNEQFF,TGTGATCTCGACTCCGGGAATGGGTGGTCCTACAATGAGCAGTTCTTC,TRBJ2-1,few,NA,TRBV7-9
CASSPQGVGTGELFF,TGCGCCAGCAGCCCCCAGGGGGTAGGGACCGGGGAGCTGTTTTTT,TRBJ2-2,NA,TRBD1,TRBV4-3
CASRSDTDTQYF,TGTGCCAGCAGATCAGATACAGATACGCAGTATTTT,TRBJ2-3,few,NA,TRBV7-9
CSVGLEGMSTEAFF,TGCAGCGTAGGGTTGGAAGGGATGTCGACTGAAGCTTTCTTT,TRBJ1-1,once,NA,TRBV29-1
CSAGTSGGSSYNEQFF,TGCAGTGCGGGGACTAGCGGGGGGTCTTCCTACAATGAGCAGTTCTTC,TRBJ2-1,NA,TRBD2,TRBV20-1
CATSRGVGYGYTF,TGTGCCACCAGCAGGGGGGTAGGCTATGGCTACACCTTC,TRBJ1-2,NA,NA,TRBV15
CASSQQGRRNEQYF,TGTGCCAGCAGCCAACAAGGGCGTAGGAACGAGCAGTACTTC,TRBJ2-7,NA,NA,TRBV4-2
CASSLGQGRGNTIYF,TGTGCCAGCAGTCTAGGACAGGGGAGGGGAAACACCATATATTTT,TRBJ1-3,NA,TRBD1,TRBV6-6